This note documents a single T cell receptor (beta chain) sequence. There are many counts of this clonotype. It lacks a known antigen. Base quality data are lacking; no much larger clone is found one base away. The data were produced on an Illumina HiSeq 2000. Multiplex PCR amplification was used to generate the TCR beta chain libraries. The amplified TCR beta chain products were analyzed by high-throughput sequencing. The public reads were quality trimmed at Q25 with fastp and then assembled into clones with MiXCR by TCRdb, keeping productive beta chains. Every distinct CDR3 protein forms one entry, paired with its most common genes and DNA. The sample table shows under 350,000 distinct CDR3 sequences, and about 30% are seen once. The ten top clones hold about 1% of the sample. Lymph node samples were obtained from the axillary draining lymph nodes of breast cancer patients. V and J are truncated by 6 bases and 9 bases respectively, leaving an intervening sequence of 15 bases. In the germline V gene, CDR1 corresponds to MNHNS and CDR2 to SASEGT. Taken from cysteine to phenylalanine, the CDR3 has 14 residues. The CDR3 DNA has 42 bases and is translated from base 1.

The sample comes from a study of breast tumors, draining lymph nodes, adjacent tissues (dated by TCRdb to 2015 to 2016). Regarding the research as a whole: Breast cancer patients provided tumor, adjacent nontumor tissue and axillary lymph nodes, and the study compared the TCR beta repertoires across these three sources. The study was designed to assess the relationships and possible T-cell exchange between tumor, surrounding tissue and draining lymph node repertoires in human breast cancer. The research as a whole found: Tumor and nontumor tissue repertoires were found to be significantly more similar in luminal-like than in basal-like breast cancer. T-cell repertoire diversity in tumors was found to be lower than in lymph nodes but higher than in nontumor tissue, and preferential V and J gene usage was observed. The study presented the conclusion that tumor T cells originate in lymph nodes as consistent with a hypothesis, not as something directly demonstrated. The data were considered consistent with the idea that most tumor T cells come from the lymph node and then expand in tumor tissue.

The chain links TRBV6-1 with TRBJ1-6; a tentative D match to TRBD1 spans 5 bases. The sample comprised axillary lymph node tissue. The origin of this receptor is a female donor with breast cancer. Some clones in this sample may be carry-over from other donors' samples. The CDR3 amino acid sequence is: CASRVEGRGSPLHF. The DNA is TGTGCCAGCAGGGTCGAGGGGCGCGGTTCACCCCTCCACTTT.